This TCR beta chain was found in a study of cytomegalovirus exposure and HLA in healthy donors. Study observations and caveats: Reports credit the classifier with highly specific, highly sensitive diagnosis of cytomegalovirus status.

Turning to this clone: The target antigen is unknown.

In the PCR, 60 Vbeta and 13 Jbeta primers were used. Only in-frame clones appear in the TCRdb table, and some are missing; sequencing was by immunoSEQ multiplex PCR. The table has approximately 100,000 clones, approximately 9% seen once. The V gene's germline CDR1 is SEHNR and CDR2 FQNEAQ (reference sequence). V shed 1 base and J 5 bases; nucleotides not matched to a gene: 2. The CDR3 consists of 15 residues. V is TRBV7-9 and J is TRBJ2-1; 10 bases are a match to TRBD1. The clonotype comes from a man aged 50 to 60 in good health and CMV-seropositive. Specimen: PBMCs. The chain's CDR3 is CASSLGQGANNEQFF. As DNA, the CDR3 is TGTGCCAGCAGCTTAGGACAGGGGGCTAACAATGAGCAGTTCTTC.